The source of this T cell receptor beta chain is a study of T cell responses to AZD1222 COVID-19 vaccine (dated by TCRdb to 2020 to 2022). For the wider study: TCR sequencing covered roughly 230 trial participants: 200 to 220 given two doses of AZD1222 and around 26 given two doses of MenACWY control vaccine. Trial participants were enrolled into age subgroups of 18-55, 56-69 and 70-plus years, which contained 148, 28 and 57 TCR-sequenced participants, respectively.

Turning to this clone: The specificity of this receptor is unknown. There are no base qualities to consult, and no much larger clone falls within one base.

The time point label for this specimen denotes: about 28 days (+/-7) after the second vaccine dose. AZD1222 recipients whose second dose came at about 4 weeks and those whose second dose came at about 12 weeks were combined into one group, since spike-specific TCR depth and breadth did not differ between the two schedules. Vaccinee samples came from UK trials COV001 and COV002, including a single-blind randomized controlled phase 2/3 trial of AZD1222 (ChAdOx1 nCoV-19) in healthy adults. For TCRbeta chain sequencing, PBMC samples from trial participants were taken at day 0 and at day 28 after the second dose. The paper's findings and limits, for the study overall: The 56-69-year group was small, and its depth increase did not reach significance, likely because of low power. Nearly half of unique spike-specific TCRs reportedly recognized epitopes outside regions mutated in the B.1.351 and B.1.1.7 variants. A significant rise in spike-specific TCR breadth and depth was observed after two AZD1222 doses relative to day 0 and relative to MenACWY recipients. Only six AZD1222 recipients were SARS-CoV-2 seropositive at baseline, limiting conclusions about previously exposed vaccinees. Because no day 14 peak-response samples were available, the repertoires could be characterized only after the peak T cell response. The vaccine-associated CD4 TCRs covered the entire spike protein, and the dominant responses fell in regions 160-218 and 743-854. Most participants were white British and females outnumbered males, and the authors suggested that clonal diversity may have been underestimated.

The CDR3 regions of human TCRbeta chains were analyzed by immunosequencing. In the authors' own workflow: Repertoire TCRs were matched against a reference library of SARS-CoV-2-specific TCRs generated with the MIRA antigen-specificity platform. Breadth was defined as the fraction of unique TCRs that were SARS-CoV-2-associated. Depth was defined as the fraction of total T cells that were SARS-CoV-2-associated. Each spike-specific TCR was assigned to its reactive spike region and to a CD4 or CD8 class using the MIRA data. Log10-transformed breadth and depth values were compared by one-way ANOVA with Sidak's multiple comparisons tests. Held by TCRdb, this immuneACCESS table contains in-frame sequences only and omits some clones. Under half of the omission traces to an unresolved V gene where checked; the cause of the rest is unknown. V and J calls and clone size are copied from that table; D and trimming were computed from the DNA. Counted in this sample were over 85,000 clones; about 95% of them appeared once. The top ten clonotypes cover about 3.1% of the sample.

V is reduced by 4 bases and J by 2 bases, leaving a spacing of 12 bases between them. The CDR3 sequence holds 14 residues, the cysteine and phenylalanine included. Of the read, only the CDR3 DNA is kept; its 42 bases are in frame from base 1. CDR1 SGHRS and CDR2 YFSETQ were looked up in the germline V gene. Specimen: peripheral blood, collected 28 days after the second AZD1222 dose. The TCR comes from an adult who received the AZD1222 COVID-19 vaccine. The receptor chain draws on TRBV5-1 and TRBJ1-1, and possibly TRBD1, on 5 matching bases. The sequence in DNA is TGCGCCAGCAGCCCGGGGACCGATAACACTGAAGCTTTCTTT. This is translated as CASSPGTDNTEAFF.